The 24 T cell receptor beta chains given below trace back to one sample, sequenced in a study of OX40 agonist ivuxolimab in advanced cancers. Measured with immunoSEQ multiplex PCR; TCRdb has only the in-frame clones, and not every one. The repertoire has around 49,000 clones, 75% to 80% of them found once; the top ten carry 7.9%. Sequencing used CD4+ or CD8+ T cells sorted from blood, obtained in a trial of the OX40 agonist ivuxolimab. The receptors derive from an adult with an advanced solid tumor such as melanoma, head and neck, liver or kidney cancer.

The J gene is TRBJ1-1, the V gene TRBV2; maybe TRBD1 (5 bases). The CDR3 is 13 residues long. The V and J ends lost 11 bases and 0 bases respectively, with 13 bases between them. Germline V gives CDR1 SNHLY, CDR2 FYNNEI. The CDR3 nucleotides are TGTGCCGGGGGGTTCAGGTTGAACACTGAAGCTTTCTTT. Amino acids: CAGGFRLNTEAFF.

The rearrangement uses TRBV27 and TRBJ1-1, with no clear D. Germline values: CDR1 MNHEY, CDR2 SMNVEV (reference sequence). The CDR3 runs 14 residues. V was cut by 6 bases and J by 6 bases, with 17 bases left in between. CDR3 nucleotide sequence: TGTGCCAGCAGCGCATTTCCCCTGCTCGCTGAAGCTTTCTTT. Its translation: CASSAFPLLAEAFF.

The sample holds one count of this clone. The chain joins TRBV5-1 to TRBJ2-1, with TRBD2 identical over 11 bases. Germline V gene sequence: CDR1 SGHRS, CDR2 YFSETQ. This CDR3 has 16 residues. J gave up 2 bases and V 4 bases, and 5 bases lay outside the gene matches. In DNA, the CDR3 is TGCGCCAGCAGCCAAACTAGCGGGAGTGCCTACAATGAGCAGTTCTTC. The encoded protein is CASSQTSGSAYNEQFF.

The V call is TRBV5-1, the J call TRBJ2-3; 8 bases agree with TRBD1. CDR1 is SGHRS, CDR2 YFSETQ, per germline. The CDR3 is made up of 18 amino acids. The V gene end was trimmed by 4 bases and the J gene end by 0 bases; junction bases not matched to a gene: 13. CDR3 sequence reads: CASSTDRVERTSTDTQYF. DNA of the CDR3: TGCGCCAGCAGCACGGACAGGGTAGAAAGAACTAGCACAGATACGCAGTATTTT.

The V gene is TRBV27, the J gene TRBJ2-5; D possibly corresponds to TRBD2 (5 bases). Trimming pared 4 bases from V and 1 base from J, leaving 10 bases between. Germline values: CDR1 MNHEY, CDR2 SMNVEV (reference sequence). CDR3 length: 14 residues. This CDR3 is CASSSAGAQETQYF. CDR3 nucleotides: TGTGCCAGCAGTTCCGCGGGCGCCCAAGAGACCCAGTACTTC.

The V call is TRBV5-1, the J call TRBJ2-7, with TRBD1 matching over 11 bases. Germline V gene data show CDR1 as SGHRS and CDR2 as YFSETQ. The junction had 2 bases not matched to a gene; V was cut back by 4 bases and J by 2 bases. This CDR3 has 14 amino acids. CDR3 region: CASSRGQGAYEQYF. DNA of the CDR3: TGCGCCAGCAGCCGGGGACAGGGGGCCTACGAGCAGTACTTC.

The rearrangement links TRBV2 to TRBJ2-1; 9 positions agree with TRBD2. The germline V gene has CDR1 SNHLY and CDR2 FYNNEI. The CDR3 is 16 residues long. Trimming took 2 bases from V and 4 from J; bases not matched to a gene: 6. CDR3 protein: CASSERLAGLYNEQFF. In DNA form, the CDR3 reads TGTGCCAGCAGTGAACGGCTAGCGGGATTATACAATGAGCAGTTCTTC.

This chain joins TRBV4-2 and TRBJ1-2; 7 nucleotides agree with TRBD1. Germline loops: CDR1 LGHNA, CDR2 YNFKEQ. Germline trimming cut 1 base from V and 4 bases from J; bases unmatched to any gene: 0. The CDR3 totals 13 residues. CDR3: CASSQGQGYGYTF. The CDR3 DNA follows: TGTGCCAGCAGCCAAGGACAGGGCTATGGCTACACCTTC.

This clone showed up just once. The gene calls are TRBV6-5 and TRBJ2-1; 7 nucleotides align to TRBD2. J lost 5 bases, V lost 8 bases, and 9 bases had no gene match. The CDR3 covers 14 residues. Germline V lookup: CDR1 MNHEY, CDR2 SVGAGI. CDR3 in DNA: TGTGCCAGCGGCCTACGGACTAGTGACAATGAGCAGTTCTTC. Its protein is CASGLRTSDNEQFF.

The chain carries TRBV28 and TRBJ2-1; tentatively, D is TRBD2 (5 bases). V shed 5 bases and J shed 3 bases, with 8 bases lying between them. Looked up from germline, CDR1 is MDHEN and CDR2 is SYDVKM. This CDR3 spans 13 amino acids. In nucleotides, the CDR3 is TGTGCCAGCAGTGAGACTAACTACAATGAGCAGTTCTTC. Protein product: CASSETNYNEQFF.

The rearrangement joins TRBV27 to TRBJ1-1, with a tentative D call TRBD1 (5 bases). Germline-derived CDR1 and CDR2 are MNHEY and SMNVEV (reference sequence). This CDR3 spans 14 amino acids. V dropped 4 bases and J dropped 5 bases, with 14 bases sitting between them. The CDR3 sequence is CASSWGPRGTEAFF. DNA of the CDR3: TGTGCCAGCAGTTGGGGACCGCGGGGGACTGAAGCTTTCTTT.

V is TRBV6-1 and J is TRBJ1-5; 7 bases agree with TRBD1. J lost 0 bases, V lost 4 bases, and 9 bases had no gene match. The CDR3 extends over 17 amino acids. Germline V gene data show CDR1 as MNHNS and CDR2 as SASEGT. The CDR3 nucleotides read TGTGCCAGCAGTGCCCGGACAGGCTTTTATAGCAATCAGCCCCAGCATTTT. Translation: CASSARTGFYSNQPQHF.

The chain has TRBV25-1 and TRBJ2-7, with 10 nucleotides matching TRBD2. The germline V gene encodes CDR1 MGHDK and CDR2 SYGVNS. V lost 5 bases to trimming and J lost 2 bases; unmatched junction nucleotides: 15. The CDR3 totals 18 residues. Written as DNA, the CDR3 is TGTGCCAGCAGTCCTGTGCTAGCGGGAGAAGGGGAGCCCTACGAGCAGTACTTC. This sequence encodes CASSPVLAGEGEPYEQYF.

This chain joins TRBV6-5 and TRBJ1-4; tentatively, D is TRBD1 (5 bases). Germline V CDR1 and CDR2: MNHEY, SVGAGI. V was shortened by 5 bases and J by 4 bases, with 14 bases between the two germline ends. CDR3 length: 15 amino acids. DNA of the CDR3: TGTGCCAGCAGTCCCCCCCGGGGGTTTAATGAAAAACTGTTTTTT. Residues: CASSPPRGFNEKLFF.

As for this clone: A clone one base away is much larger, so this may be a read error. Other DNA variants within this sample encode the same CDR3. The chain employs TRBV7-9 and TRBJ2-1; possible D gene TRBD2, 6 bases. V was trimmed by 4 bases and J by 7 bases, leaving 17 bases between them. CDR3 length: 15 amino acids. Germline V gene data show CDR1 as SEHNR and CDR2 as FQNEAQ (reference sequence). CDR3 sequence (DNA): TGTGCCAGCAGCTATGGGCTAGCGATGGAAAATGAGCAGTTCTTC. This translates into CASSYGLAMENEQFF.

This clone occurred a few times. The chain is built from TRBV10-2 and TRBJ1-1; no reliable D call. Germline V CDR1 and CDR2: WSHSY, SAAADI. Deletions cut 8 bases from V and 3 bases from J, with 13 bases between. The CDR3 has 13 residues. CDR3 sequence (DNA): TGCGCCAGCCAGAGGGATACCTACACTGAAGCTTTCTTT. It encodes CASQRDTYTEAFF.

This rearrangement joins TRBV7-9 to TRBJ2-7; D perhaps matches TRBD2 (6 bases). Germline-derived CDR1 and CDR2 are SEHNR and FQNEAQ (reference sequence). The CDR3 has 13 amino acids. V was trimmed by 6 bases and J by 4 bases, leaving 13 bases between them. This CDR3 reads CASRRRELYEQYF. The CDR3 DNA reads as TGTGCCAGCAGGCGACGGGAGTTATACGAGCAGTACTTC.

Worth noting for this clone: At one boundary the junction diverges from the germline segment, which might be a read error. The rearrangement joins TRBV27 to TRBJ2-6; D unclear. This CDR3 contains 14 residues. The germline CDR1 and CDR2 sequences are MNHEY and SMNVEV (reference sequence). CDR3 amino acids: CASSPNRGVNVLTF. The DNA of the CDR3 is TGTGCCAGCAGTCCGAACCGTGGGGTCAACGTCCTGACTTTC.

The chain employs TRBV30 and TRBJ2-1; no definite D call. Germline-derived CDR1 and CDR2 are GTSNPN and SVGIG (reference sequence). V was cut by 2 bases and J by 0 bases, with 5 bases left in between. This CDR3 is built from 13 residues. The CDR3 bases are TGTGCCTGGAGTCCCGACTCCTACAATGAGCAGTTCTTC. Its translation: CAWSPDSYNEQFF.

J is TRBJ2-2 and V is TRBV11-3, with 8 bases lining up with TRBD2. V trimming: 1 base; J trimming: 9 bases; junction bases outside the gene matches: 4. The CDR3 is made up of 14 amino acids. Germline V gene sequence: CDR1 SGHNT, CDR2 YENEEA. The chain's CDR3 is CASSLAGGPWELFF. DNA of the CDR3: TGTGCCAGCAGCTTAGCGGGAGGGCCATGGGAGCTGTTTTTT.

V gene TRBV19 combines with J gene TRBJ2-1, with 12 bases aligning to TRBD2. The J segment lost 4 bases and the V segment lost 5 bases, leaving 9 bases of the junction unmatched. The CDR3 is made up of 17 amino acids. Germline V gene data show CDR1 as LNHDA and CDR2 as SQIVND (reference sequence). This chain's CDR3 is CASSPQGTSGPYNEQFF. The CDR3 bases are TGTGCCAGTAGTCCACAAGGGACTAGCGGGCCTTACAATGAGCAGTTCTTC.

As regards this clone: Other DNA sequences within the sample encode an identical CDR3. The rearrangement joins TRBV27 to TRBJ2-7, with no clear D. Trimming took off 1 base at V and 0 bases at J, with 7 bases between the two ends. This CDR3 is built from 14 residues. Germline CDR1 reads MNHEY; CDR2 reads SMNVEV (reference sequence). CDR3 bases: TGTGCCAGCAGTTTATGGGGAAGCTCCTACGAGCAGTACTTC. Residues: CASSLWGSSYEQYF.

This chain connects TRBV5-1 to TRBJ2-5; the D is unclear. The CDR3 is made up of 12 amino acids. Trimming shortened V by 1 base and J by 2 bases, and 3 bases separated the two germline ends. CDR1 and CDR2 from the germline V gene are SGHRS and YFSETQ. CDR3 nucleotides: TGCGCCAGCAGCTTGCGTCAAGAGACCCAGTACTTC. Protein sequence: CASSLRQETQYF. Combining the CDR3 with reference TRBV5-1 and TRBJ2-5 gives the whole variable domain KAGVTQTPRYLIKTRGQQVTLSCSPISGHRSVSWYQQTPGQGLQFLFEYFSETQRNKGNFPGRFSGRQFSNSRSEMNVSTLELGDSALYLCASSLRQETQYFGPGTRLLVL.

This clone occurred once. The chain joins TRBV19 to TRBJ2-7; 7 nucleotides line up with TRBD1. Germline V gives CDR1 LNHDA, CDR2 SQIVND (reference sequence). This CDR3 spans 14 amino acids. V gave up 4 bases and J gave up 2 bases; unmatched junction bases: 5. This chain's CDR3 is CASSKTGPTYEQYF. CDR3 in DNA: TGTGCCAGTAGTAAGACAGGGCCAACCTACGAGCAGTACTTC.